This is a list of T cell receptor beta chains from one sample in a study of cytomegalovirus exposure and HLA in healthy donors. Produced via immunoSEQ multiplex PCR; TCRdb's table is partial and in-frame only. The repertoire holds 170,000 or so clones, with 85% as singletons. Sequenced material: PBMCs. These receptors all stem from a man aged 18 to 35 in good health and CMV-seropositive. The CDR3 runs from the conserved cysteine through the conserved F or W. D genes are given only for firm matches. Rows may omit the clone size; those that give it use once, few, many or a size class.

v_gene,abundance,j_gene,d_gene,CDR3nt,CDR3aa
TRBV30,few,TRBJ2-2,.,TGTGCCTGGACTTTCGGGGGCACCGGGGAGCTGTTTTTT,CAWTFGGTGELFF
TRBV7-6,.,TRBJ2-7,.,TGTGCCAGCAGCTTCGGGACTGGCCACTACGAGCAGTACTTC,CASSFGTGHYEQYF
TRBV5-1,few,TRBJ2-7,TRBD2,TGCGCCAGCAGCTTGGCCAGTAGCGGGACCTACGAGCAGTACTTC,CASSLASSGTYEQYF
TRBV11-2,.,TRBJ2-7,TRBD1,TGTGCCAGCAGCTCAGACGGGACAGGCGACATCTACGAGCAGTACTTC,CASSSDGTGDIYEQYF
TRBV5-4,.,TRBJ2-7,.,TGTGCCAGCAGCTTGGAACAGGGAGCCCCCTACGAGCAGTACTTC,CASSLEQGAPYEQYF
TRBV30,.,TRBJ2-1,.,TGTGCCTGGAGTGTACTACTAGACGTTCGCAATGAGCAGTTCTTC,CAWSVLLDVRNEQFF
TRBV28,.,TRBJ1-5,.,TGTGCCAGCAGTTTCTCAGGGGCTAGGAATCAGCCCCAGCATTTT,CASSFSGARNQPQHF
TRBV5-1,.,TRBJ2-2,.,TGCGCCAGCAGCTTGTTCCAGGCCGAAACCGGGGAGCTGTTTTTT,CASSLFQAETGELFF
TRBV7-3,.,TRBJ1-1,.,TGTGCCAGCAGCTTAACAACCAGTTCCACTGAAGCTTTCTTT,CASSLTTSSTEAFF
TRBV6-5,few,TRBJ1-2,.,TGTGCCAGCACCAAAGTCGGGGAGGGTGGCTACACCTTC,CASTKVGEGGYTF
TRBV7-9,few,TRBJ2-1,TRBD1,TGTGCCAGCAGCTTAGGCAGGGGGTTACCGTTCTTC,CASSLGRGLPFF
TRBV6-5,.,TRBJ1-1,.,TGTGCCAGCAGTTACCGGGGGAACACTGAAGCTTTCTTT,CASSYRGNTEAFF
TRBV7-9,.,TRBJ1-1,.,TGTGCCAGCAGCTCGCCCGGACAGCTGAACACTGAAGCTTTCTTT,CASSSPGQLNTEAFF
TRBV6-1,.,TRBJ2-7,TRBD2,TGTGCCAGCAGTGTTTCTAGCGGGGACTCCTACGAGCAGTACTTC,CASSVSSGDSYEQYF
TRBV4-2,.,TRBJ2-4,TRBD2,TGTGCCAGCAGCCAAGATGTTCTAGCGGGGGGGAGGGCCAAAAACATTCAGTACTTC,CASSQDVLAGGRAKNIQYF
TRBV5-1,few,TRBJ2-7,.,TGCGCCAGCAGCGGGGGGGGCGACGAGCAGTACTTC,CASSGGGDEQYF
TRBV6-5,.,TRBJ2-7,TRBD2,TGTGCCAGCAGCGAGCTAGCGGGGGGTATGAACGAGCAGTACTTC,CASSELAGGMNEQYF
TRBV5-1,.,TRBJ2-7,.,TGCGCCAGCGAATTGGTGGTTACTGATACTTACGAGCAGTACTTC,CASELVVTDTYEQYF
TRBV6-6,.,TRBJ2-2,.,TGTGCCAGCAGTTACGGGCCAGCGAACACCGGGGAGCTGTTTTTT,CASSYGPANTGELFF
TRBV7-2,.,TRBJ2-7,.,TGTGCCAGCAGCTTCCGGGGTTCCTACGAGCAGTACTTC,CASSFRGSYEQYF
TRBV30,.,TRBJ1-2,.,TGTGCCTGGAGCGCCGGCCTCAGGGCGGGGAACTATGGCTACACCTTC,CAWSAGLRAGNYGYTF
TRBV27,.,TRBJ1-2,TRBD1,TGTGCCAGCAGTTTCGGGACAGACTATGGCTACACCTTC,CASSFGTDYGYTF
TRBV2,.,TRBJ1-1,.,TGTGCCAGCACCCAAGAGTTGACTGAAGCTTTCTTT,CASTQELTEAFF
TRBV5-4,.,TRBJ1-1,.,TGTGCCAGCAGCTTGGACAGGGTCCCTGAAGCTTTCTTT,CASSLDRVPEAFF
TRBV28,.,TRBJ2-5,.,TGTGCCAGCAGTCCCAGCGATGAAGAGACCCAGTACTTC,CASSPSDEETQYF
TRBV6-5,once,TRBJ2-3,TRBD2,TGTGCCAGCAGTTACACTAGCGGAGGCACAGATACGCAGTATTTT,CASSYTSGGTDTQYF
TRBV5-1,.,TRBJ1-2,TRBD1,TGCGCCAGCAGCAACACAGGGGGAGTCAGTGGCTACACCTTC,CASSNTGGVSGYTF
TRBV6-1,once,TRBJ2-1,.,TGTGCCAGCAGTGTTGGCGGAAGCTCCTACAATGAGCAGTTCTTC,CASSVGGSSYNEQFF
TRBV2,few,TRBJ1-6,.,TGTGCCAGCAACCTAGGCGGGGGTAATTCACCCCTCCACTTT,CASNLGGGNSPLHF
TRBV9,.,TRBJ2-5,TRBD1,TGTGCCAGCAGCGCCGGGACAGGGATAAGGTGGGAGACCCAGTACTTC,CASSAGTGIRWETQYF
TRBV5-1,.,TRBJ2-1,TRBD2,TGCGCCAGCAGCTTGGGGGCTAGCGGGAGGTTGAATGAGCAGTTCTTC,CASSLGASGRLNEQFF
TRBV11-2,.,TRBJ2-5,TRBD2,TGTGCCAGCAGCTTAGAGCCCCTACTAGCGGGAGAAGCAGGGACCCAGTACTTC,CASSLEPLLAGEAGTQYF
TRBV6-5,.,TRBJ1-1,.,TGTGCCAGCACAGGTCGAACTGAAGCTTTCTTT,CASTGRTEAFF
TRBV28,.,TRBJ2-4,TRBD2,TGTGCCAGCAGTTACCCCATCACCAGCGGGGGGGGAAACATTCAGTACTTC,CASSYPITSGGGNIQYF
TRBV19,.,TRBJ2-7,.,TGTGCCAGTAGTATAATTGAGGACTCCGGTCGACACTTC,CASSIIEDSGRHF
TRBV6-5,.,TRBJ2-5,TRBD2,TGTGCCAGCATCCCTAGCGGGGGGGCGTTAGAGACCCAGTACTTC,CASIPSGGALETQYF
TRBV6-1,.,TRBJ1-2,TRBD1,TGTGCCAGCAGTGCTACCGGACAGGGACTCTATGGCTACACCTTC,CASSATGQGLYGYTF
TRBV9,.,TRBJ2-5,.,TGTGCCAGCAGCCTCCTCGTTGGGGGTAGTGGAGGGGAGACCCAGTACTTC,CASSLLVGGSGGETQYF
TRBV11-2,once,TRBJ2-2,TRBD2,TGTGCCAGCAGGCCCGGGACTAGAAGGACCGGGGAGCTGTTTTTT,CASRPGTRRTGELFF
TRBV7-9,few,TRBJ1-1,.,TGTGCCAGCAGCCTCGGGGGGATGAACACTGAAGCTTTCTTT,CASSLGGMNTEAFF
TRBV28,.,TRBJ2-4,.,TGTGCCAGCAGTTTGGCAGGGGACGTGGCCATTCAGTACTTC,CASSLAGDVAIQYF
TRBV6-4,.,TRBJ2-3,TRBD2,TGTGCCAGCAGTGAGGCAGCGGGAAGCACAGATACGCAGTATTTT,CASSEAAGSTDTQYF
TRBV27,.,TRBJ2-7,TRBD2,TGTGCCAGCAGTTTATTAGCGGGGGGTTTATACGAGCAGTACTTC,CASSLLAGGLYEQYF
TRBV7-9,.,TRBJ2-4,.,TGTGCCAGCAGGAAGGAGGCCGGAACGCAAAACATTCAGTACTTC,CASRKEAGTQNIQYF
TRBV28,.,TRBJ2-2,TRBD1,TGTGCCAGCAGTTGGGACAGGGGTCAAACCGGGGAGCTGTTTTTT,CASSWDRGQTGELFF
TRBV30,.,TRBJ2-1,.,TGTGCCTGGAGTGAGTCGTACATCTACAATGAGCAGTTCTTC,CAWSESYIYNEQFF
TRBV4-1,.,TRBJ2-3,TRBD1,TGCGCCAGCAGCCTCGGACAGGACACAGATACGCAGTATTTT,CASSLGQDTDTQYF
TRBV11-2,once,TRBJ2-1,TRBD2,TGTGCCAGCAGCTTGGGGTCCGTGACTAGCGGGAGTGGGCAGGGGCAGTTCTTC,CASSLGSVTSGSGQGQFF
TRBV4-1,once,TRBJ2-7,TRBD2,TGCGCCAGCAGCCAGTCTAGCGGGATCTCCTACGAGCAGTACTTC,CASSQSSGISYEQYF
TRBV6-1,.,TRBJ1-5,TRBD1,TGTGCCAGCGGGGACAGGGGTGTTGGCAATCAGCCCCAGCATTTT,CASGDRGVGNQPQHF
TRBV30,.,TRBJ2-1,.,TGTGCCTGGAGTGTACTGGGGGGGGGCTCTAATGAGCAGTTCTTC,CAWSVLGGGSNEQFF
TRBV7-2,.,TRBJ2-2,TRBD2,TGTGCCAGCAGCTTATGGGGGGGGAACACCGGGGAGCTGTTTTTT,CASSLWGGNTGELFF